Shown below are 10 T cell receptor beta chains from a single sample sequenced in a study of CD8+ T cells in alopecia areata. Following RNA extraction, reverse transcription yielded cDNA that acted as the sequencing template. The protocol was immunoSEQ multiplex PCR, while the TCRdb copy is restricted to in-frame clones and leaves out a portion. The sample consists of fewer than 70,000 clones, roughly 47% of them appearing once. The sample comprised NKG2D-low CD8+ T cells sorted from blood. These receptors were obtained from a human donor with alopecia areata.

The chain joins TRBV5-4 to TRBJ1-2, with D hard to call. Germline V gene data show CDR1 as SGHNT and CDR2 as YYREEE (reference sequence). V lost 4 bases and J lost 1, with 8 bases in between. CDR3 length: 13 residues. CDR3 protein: CASSLRVNYGYTF. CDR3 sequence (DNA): TGTGCCAGCAGCCTCAGAGTTAACTATGGCTACACCTTC.

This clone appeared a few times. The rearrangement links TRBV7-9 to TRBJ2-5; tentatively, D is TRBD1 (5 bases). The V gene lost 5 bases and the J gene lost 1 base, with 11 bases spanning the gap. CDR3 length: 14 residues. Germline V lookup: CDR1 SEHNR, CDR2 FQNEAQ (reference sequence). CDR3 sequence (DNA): TGTGCCAGCAGCCCGGACACGAGCCAAGAGACCCAGTACTTC. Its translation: CASSPDTSQETQYF.

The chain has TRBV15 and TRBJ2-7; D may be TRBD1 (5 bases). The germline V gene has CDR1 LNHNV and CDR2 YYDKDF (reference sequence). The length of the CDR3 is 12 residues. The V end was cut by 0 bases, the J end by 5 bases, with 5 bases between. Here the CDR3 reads CATSRDRDEQYF. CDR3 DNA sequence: TGTGCCACCAGCAGAGACAGGGACGAGCAGTACTTC.

CDR3 sequence: CAIGEYGYTF. The CDR3 DNA follows: TGTGCCATCGGAGAATATGGCTACACCTTC. This rearrangement joins TRBV10-3 to TRBJ1-2; D call uncertain. In germline, CDR1 is ENHRY, CDR2 SYGVKD. The V end was cut by 8 bases, the J end by 5 bases, with 6 bases between. The CDR3 covers 10 residues.

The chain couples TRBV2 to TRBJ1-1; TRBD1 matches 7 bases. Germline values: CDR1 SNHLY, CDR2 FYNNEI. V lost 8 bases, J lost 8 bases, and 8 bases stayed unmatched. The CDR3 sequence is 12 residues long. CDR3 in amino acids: CASLGTAYEAFF. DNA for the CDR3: TGTGCCAGCCTAGGGACAGCCTACGAAGCTTTCTTT.

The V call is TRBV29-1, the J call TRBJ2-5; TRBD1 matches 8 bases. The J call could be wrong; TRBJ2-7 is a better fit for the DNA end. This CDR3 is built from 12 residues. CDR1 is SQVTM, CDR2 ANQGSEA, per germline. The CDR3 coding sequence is TGCAGCGTTACGACAGGGGCAGGCGAGCAGTACTTC. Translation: CSVTTGAGEQYF.

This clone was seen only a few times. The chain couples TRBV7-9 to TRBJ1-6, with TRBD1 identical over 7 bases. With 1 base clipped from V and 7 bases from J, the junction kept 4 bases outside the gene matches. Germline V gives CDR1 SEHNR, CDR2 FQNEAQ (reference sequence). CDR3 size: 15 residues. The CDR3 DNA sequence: TGTGCCAGCAGCTTAGTAGCAGGGGGGAATTCACCCCTCCACTTT. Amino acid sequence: CASSLVAGGNSPLHF.

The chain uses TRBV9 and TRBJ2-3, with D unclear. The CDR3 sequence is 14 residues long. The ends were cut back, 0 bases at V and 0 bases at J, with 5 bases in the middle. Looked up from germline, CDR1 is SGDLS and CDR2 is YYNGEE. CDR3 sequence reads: CASSVGTSTDTQYF. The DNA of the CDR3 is TGTGCCAGCAGCGTAGGCACTAGCACAGATACGCAGTATTTT.

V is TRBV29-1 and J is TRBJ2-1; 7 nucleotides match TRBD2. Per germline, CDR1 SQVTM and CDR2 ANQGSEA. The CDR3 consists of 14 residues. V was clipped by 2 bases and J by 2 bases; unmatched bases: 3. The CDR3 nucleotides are TGCAGCGTTGAATGGGGGAGGGCCTACAATGAGCAGTTCTTC. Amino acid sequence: CSVEWGRAYNEQFF.

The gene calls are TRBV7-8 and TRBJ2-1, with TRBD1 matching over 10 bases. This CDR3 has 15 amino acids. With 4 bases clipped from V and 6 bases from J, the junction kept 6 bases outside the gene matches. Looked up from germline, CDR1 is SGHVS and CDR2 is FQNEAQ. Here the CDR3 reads CASSSRDRGGNEQFF. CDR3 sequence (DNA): TGTGCCAGCAGCTCCCGGGACAGGGGCGGCAATGAGCAGTTCTTC.